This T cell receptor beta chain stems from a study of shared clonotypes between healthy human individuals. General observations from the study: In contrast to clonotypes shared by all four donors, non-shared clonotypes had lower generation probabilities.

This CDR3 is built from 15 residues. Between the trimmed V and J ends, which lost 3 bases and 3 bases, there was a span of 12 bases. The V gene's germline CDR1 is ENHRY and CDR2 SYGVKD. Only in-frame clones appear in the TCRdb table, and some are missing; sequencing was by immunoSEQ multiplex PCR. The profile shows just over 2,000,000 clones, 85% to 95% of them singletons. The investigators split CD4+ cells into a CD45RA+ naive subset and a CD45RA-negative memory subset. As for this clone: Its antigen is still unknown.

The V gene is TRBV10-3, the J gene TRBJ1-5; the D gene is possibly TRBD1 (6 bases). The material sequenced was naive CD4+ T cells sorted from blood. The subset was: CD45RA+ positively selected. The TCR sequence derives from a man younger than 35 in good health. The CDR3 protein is CAISESRDNNQPQHF. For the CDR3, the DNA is TGTGCCATCAGTGAATCCCGGGACAACAATCAGCCCCAGCATTTT.